This T cell receptor beta chain was observed in a study of cytomegalovirus exposure and HLA in healthy donors. This CDR3 comprises 13 residues. The germline V and J ends were trimmed by 8 bases and 8 bases, with 18 bases remaining between them. The germline V gene has CDR1 MDHEN and CDR2 SYDVKM. Study-level points and caveats: As immune exposure information, only CMV serostatus was available.

Regarding this clone: What it binds is not known.

PCR amplification relied on 60 Vbeta primers (plus 13 Jbeta primers). As handled by the study authors: A later analysis tallied tens of millions of unique TCR beta chains, 9.5 million to 14 million of them shared. Libraries were prepared by immunoSEQ multiplex PCR; TCRdb keeps only in-frame clonotypes and omits some of them. V and J calls plus clone size are reproduced from that table; the DNA served to infer D and trimming. The table includes approximately 130,000 clones, 60% to 85% detected once. The chain employs TRBV28 and TRBJ1-2; D gene unclear. The clonotype was recovered from a woman aged 40-49 years in good health and CMV-seronegative. Sequenced material: PBMCs. CDR3 sequence: CASGGMETGGYTF. The DNA of the CDR3 is TGTGCCAGCGGAGGAATGGAGACGGGCGGCTACACCTTC.